The next 29 T cell receptor beta chains were all read from a single sample in a study of blood T cell repertoires in COVID-19. The protocol was immunoSEQ multiplex PCR, while the TCRdb copy is restricted to in-frame clones and leaves out a portion. The top ten clones hold roughly 18% of a sample with 59,000 or so clones, roughly 80% of them seen once. What was sequenced was peripheral blood. The receptors shown here come from a woman in her 50s with active or convalescent COVID-19.

The V and J genes are TRBV9 and TRBJ1-2; 7 bases agree with TRBD1. CDR1 is SGDLS, CDR2 YYNGEE, per germline. V shed 3 bases, J shed 7 bases, and the junction held 3 bases outside the gene matches. The CDR3 loop spans 12 amino acids. CDR3 loop: CASSGTGVGYTF. The CDR3 DNA reads as TGTGCCAGCAGCGGCACAGGGGTTGGCTACACCTTC.

The rearrangement joins TRBV7-8 to TRBJ1-3; TRBD1 is a possible D gene (6 bases). Germline V gene sequence: CDR1 SGHVS, CDR2 FQNEAQ. With 1 base removed from V and 3 bases from J, the gap between germline ends came to 7 bases. This CDR3 has 14 residues. Written as DNA, the CDR3 is TGTGCCAGCAGCTTAGACAGGGTTGGAAACACCATATATTTT. Translated, it gives CASSLDRVGNTIYF. Complete variable domain (other parts from reference TRBV7-8 and TRBJ1-3): GAGVSQSPRYKVAKRGQDVALRCDPISGHVSLFWYQQALGQGPEFLTYFQNEAQLDKSGLPSDRFFAERPEGSVSTLKIQRTQQEDSAVYLCASSLDRVGNTIYFGEGSWLTVV.

The chain links TRBV19 to TRBJ2-6; D is unclear. The V and J ends lost 4 bases and 4 bases respectively, with 14 bases between them. Germline values: CDR1 LNHDA, CDR2 SQIVND (reference sequence). This CDR3 has 16 amino acids. The CDR3 nucleotides read TGTGCCAGTAGTAGCCAAGTTAGATCCGGGGCCAACGTCCTGACTTTC. It yields the protein CASSSQVRSGANVLTF.

The gene calls are TRBV5-1 and TRBJ1-2; D is unresolved. V shed 0 bases and J shed 6 bases, with 15 bases lying between them. The germline gives CDR1 SGHRS, CDR2 YFSETQ. CDR3 length equals 15 residues. The CDR3 DNA is TGCGCCAGCAGCTTGGGGCAGGCACTTTTCAATGGCTACACCTTC. Amino acids: CASSLGQALFNGYTF.

This chain links TRBV6-5 with TRBJ1-5, with D perhaps TRBD1 (6 bases). Germline CDR1 and CDR2: MNHEY and SVGAGI. This CDR3 region has 14 residues. V lost 5 bases and J 2 bases, leaving 10 bases between the germline ends. Written as DNA, the CDR3 is TGTGCCAGCAGTCTCAGGGGCGGCAATCAGCCCCAGCATTTT. Its translation: CASSLRGGNQPQHF.

This rearrangement joins TRBV9 to TRBJ2-7; a possible D gene is TRBD1 (7 bases). Germline CDR1 is SGDLS and CDR2 is YYNGEE. The CDR3 consists of 16 residues. V lost 3 bases and J 2 bases, leaving 18 bases between the germline ends. CDR3 loop: CASSAGGSGSAYEQYF. As DNA, the CDR3 is TGTGCCAGCAGCGCAGGGGGGTCGGGTTCCGCCTACGAGCAGTACTTC.

The chain uses TRBV30 and TRBJ2-2; tentatively, D is TRBD1 (5 bases). The CDR3 contains 16 residues. The germline V gene encodes CDR1 GTSNPN and CDR2 SVGIG (reference sequence). V was clipped by 3 bases and J by 7 bases, with 21 bases between them. CDR3 sequence reads: CAWREKTRRVDGELFF. CDR3 nucleotide sequence: TGTGCCTGGAGAGAAAAAACTCGCAGGGTGGACGGGGAGCTGTTTTTT. The full variable domain, in which reference TRBV30 and TRBJ2-2 provide the parts outside the CDR3, is SQTIHQWPATLVQPVGSPLSLECTVEGTSNPNLYWYRQAAGRGLQLLFYSVGIGQISSEVPQNLSASRPQDRQFILSSKKLLLSDSGFYLCAWREKTRRVDGELFFGEGSRLTVL.

The rearrangement uses TRBV2 and TRBJ1-1; 9 nucleotides line up with TRBD1. This CDR3 has 15 residues. Germline V gene data show CDR1 as SNHLY and CDR2 as FYNNEI. The junction had 3 bases not matched to a gene; V was cut back by 2 bases and J by 2 bases. The CDR3 spells CASSESGQGNTEAFF. CDR3 in DNA: TGTGCCAGCAGTGAATCGGGACAGGGAAACACTGAAGCTTTCTTT.

This chain connects TRBV2 to TRBJ1-4; TRBD1 matches at 9 bases. This CDR3 region has 16 residues. J gave up 2 bases and V 6 bases, and 7 bases lay outside the gene matches. From germline, CDR1 is SNHLY and CDR2 FYNNEI. This CDR3 is CASRGQGLSTNEKLFF. The CDR3 DNA is TGTGCCAGCAGGGGACAGGGTCTTTCCACTAATGAAAAACTGTTTTTT.

V is TRBV28 and J is TRBJ2-6; TRBD1 agrees at 12 bases. Per germline, CDR1 MDHEN and CDR2 SYDVKM. Trimming at V came to 4 bases and at J to 0 bases, leaving 4 bases not matched to a gene. This CDR3 region has 18 residues. CDR3 loop: CASSWGTGGLSGANVLTF. In DNA, the CDR3 is TGTGCCAGCAGTTGGGGGACAGGGGGCCTCTCTGGGGCCAACGTCCTGACTTTC.

This clone has more than one count but fewer than ten. V and J are TRBV5-6 and TRBJ2-7; D unresolved. Trimming took off 5 bases at V and 0 bases at J, with 3 bases between the two ends. The CDR3 is 11 amino acids. Per the germline V gene, CDR1 is SGHDT and CDR2 is YYEEEE. CDR3 in amino acids: CASSYSYEQYF. CDR3 coding DNA: TGTGCCAGCAGTTACTCCTACGAGCAGTACTTC.

The chain has TRBV5-1 and TRBJ2-4; TRBD1 matches at 9 bases. Unmatched junction bases numbered 6, after V lost 1 base and J lost 7 bases. Germline V gives CDR1 SGHRS, CDR2 YFSETQ. CDR3 length equals 15 residues. The CDR3 sequence: CASSLSQGAGNIQYF. The CDR3 DNA sequence: TGCGCCAGCAGCTTGTCACAGGGGGCGGGCAACATTCAGTACTTC.

The chain recombines TRBV2 with TRBJ2-5; 9 bases are a match to TRBD1. The germline CDR1 and CDR2 sequences are SNHLY and FYNNEI. This CDR3 is 14 amino acids long. V was pared by 8 bases and J by 5 bases, with 9 bases of the junction left unmatched. CDR3 residues: CASEPGQGPETQYF. The CDR3 DNA reads TGTGCCAGCGAACCGGGACAGGGTCCGGAGACCCAGTACTTC.

The gene calls are TRBV19 and TRBJ1-4, with TRBD1 identical over 8 bases. Germline V CDR1 and CDR2: LNHDA, SQIVND (reference sequence). The CDR3 runs to 15 residues. J gave up 5 bases and V 7 bases, and 9 bases lay outside the gene matches. CDR3 residues: CASKFAGTGNEKLFF. Written as DNA, the CDR3 is TGTGCCAGTAAATTCGCCGGGACAGGAAATGAAAAACTGTTTTTT.

V usage is TRBV5-6 and J usage is TRBJ2-2, with unresolved D. V lost 1 base and J 0 bases, leaving 13 bases between the germline ends. CDR1 and CDR2 from the germline V gene are SGHDT and YYEEEE. The CDR3 is made up of 17 amino acids. The CDR3 protein is CASSLFSHSTNTGELFF. The CDR3 coding sequence is TGTGCCAGCAGCTTGTTTTCCCACTCCACGAACACCGGGGAGCTGTTTTTT.

This clone was found a few times. The chain joins TRBV5-1 to TRBJ2-5; 14 bases are a match to TRBD2. This CDR3 comprises 18 residues. The germline V gene encodes CDR1 SGHRS and CDR2 YFSETQ. The ends lost 4 bases at V and 4 bases at J; junction bases unmatched: 12. For the CDR3, the DNA is TGCGCCAGCAGCACAGGACTAGCGGGAGGCTCCCGCGGAGAGACCCAGTACTTC. This gives the protein CASSTGLAGGSRGETQYF.

This sequence joins TRBV4-1 and TRBJ2-3, with TRBD1 identical over 9 bases. Germline CDR1 MGHRA, CDR2 YSYEKL. V dropped 2 bases and J dropped 5; count of bases not matched to a gene: 11. This CDR3 has 17 residues. The CDR3 reads CASSQSTGGAWRDTQYF. For the CDR3, the DNA is TGCGCCAGCAGCCAATCTACAGGGGGCGCTTGGAGAGATACGCAGTATTTT.

The V gene is TRBV19, the J gene TRBJ1-5; 7 bases align to TRBD1. Germline V gives CDR1 LNHDA, CDR2 SQIVND (reference sequence). V lost 8 bases, J lost 9 bases, and 16 bases stayed unmatched. This CDR3 comprises 15 residues. The chain's CDR3 is CASSRDSGLGRPQHF. CDR3 bases: TGTGCCAGTTCCCGGGACAGTGGCCTAGGCCGGCCCCAGCATTTT.

The chain couples TRBV5-4 to TRBJ1-6; 10 nucleotides line up with TRBD1. CDR1 is SGHNT and CDR2 is YYREEE in the germline V gene (reference sequence). This CDR3 is 15 amino acids long. With 4 bases clipped from V and 5 bases from J, the junction kept 3 bases outside the gene matches. Here the CDR3 reads CASSVGTGDNSPLHF. Here the CDR3 DNA reads TGTGCCAGCAGCGTCGGGACAGGGGATAATTCACCCCTCCACTTT.

The V and J genes are TRBV10-2 and TRBJ1-4; TRBD1 might be the D (5 bases). CDR1 WSHSY and CDR2 SAAADI come from the germline V gene. The CDR3 contains 15 residues. V shed 0 bases and J shed 6 bases, with 11 bases lying between them. CDR3 amino acids: CASSESQVAHEKLFF. The CDR3 DNA sequence: TGCGCCAGCAGTGAGTCACAGGTCGCACATGAAAAACTGTTTTTT.

This clone came up a few times. For the CDR3, the DNA is TGTGCCAGCAGTGATAAGCGGTCCTTAGGGCAGTACTTC. It encodes CASSDKRSLGQYF. The J gene is TRBJ2-7, the V gene TRBV6-1; possibly TRBD2 for D (5 bases). The germline V gene has CDR1 MNHNS and CDR2 SASEGT. Deletions cut 3 bases from V and 9 bases from J, with 15 bases between. CDR3 size: 13 residues.

V is TRBV3-1 (or the pseudogene TRBV3-2) and J is TRBJ1-3; maybe TRBD1 (5 bases). V lost 4 bases, J lost 0 bases, and 10 bases lay in between. Germline CDR1 LGHDT, CDR2 YNNKEL (reference sequence). This CDR3 comprises 15 residues. The CDR3 coding sequence is TGTGCCAGCAGCCGGGACTCGAGCTCTGGAAACACCATATATTTT. It yields the protein CASSRDSSSGNTIYF.

This rearrangement joins TRBV24-1 to TRBJ2-2; no clear D. Germline V gene data show CDR1 as KGHDR and CDR2 as SFDVKD. Deletions cut 3 bases from V and 7 bases from J, with 14 bases between. The CDR3 is made up of 15 amino acids. CDR3 DNA sequence: TGTGCCACCAGTGATCGCGGTCCAGAAGGCGGGGAGCTGTTTTTT. Its translation: CATSDRGPEGGELFF.

The CDR3 sequence: CARETGLEGETQYF. DNA for the CDR3: TGTGCCAGAGAAACGGGACTCGAAGGAGAGACCCAGTACTTC. J is TRBJ2-5 and V is TRBV5-3, with D tentatively TRBD2 (6 bases). TRBV5-3 belongs to the ORF category, with a function that is uncertain. The V end was cut by 7 bases, the J end by 4 bases, with 17 bases between. CDR3 length: 14 amino acids.

This clone was counted only a few times. This chain links TRBV4-1 with TRBJ2-3; TRBD2 aligns across 7 bases. The CDR3 loop spans 12 amino acids. Trimming cost V 6 bases and J 10 bases; bases outside gene matches: 7. Germline V lookup: CDR1 MGHRA, CDR2 YSYEKL. The CDR3 here is CASRWEGSPQYF. Here the CDR3 DNA reads TGCGCCAGCAGGTGGGAGGGCTCTCCGCAGTATTTT.

This clone was observed a single time. The chain recombines TRBV11-2 with TRBJ2-7, with D possibly TRBD2 on 5 matching bases. V shed 3 bases and J shed 13 bases, with 22 bases lying between them. Per the germline V gene, CDR1 is SGHAT and CDR2 is FQNNGV. This CDR3 region has 14 residues. This CDR3 is CASSFTSPSPRGYF. CDR3 DNA: TGTGCCAGCAGCTTTACCTCCCCGTCGCCTCGGGGATACTTC. Complete variable domain (other parts from reference TRBV11-2 and TRBJ2-7): EAGVAQSPRYKIIEKRQSVAFWCNPISGHATLYWYQQILGQGPKLLIQFQNNGVVDDSQLPKDRFSAERLKGVDSTLKIQPAKLEDSAVYLCASSFTSPSPRGYFGPGTRLTVT.

The chain carries TRBV5-4 and TRBJ2-5; 9 bases map to TRBD2. Germline V gives CDR1 SGHNT, CDR2 YYREEE (reference sequence). This CDR3 is 13 amino acids long. The ends lost 6 bases at V and 4 bases at J; junction bases unmatched: 4. CDR3 in DNA: TGTGCCAGCACCAGTAGCGGGAGAGAGACCCAGTACTTC. It specifies CASTSSGRETQYF.

V gene TRBV5-1 combines with J gene TRBJ1-1; D is possibly TRBD1 (5 bases). Germline CDR1 and CDR2: SGHRS and YFSETQ. CDR3 length: 14 residues. Trimming took off 2 bases at V and 2 bases at J, with 10 bases between the two ends. The CDR3 region is CASSFAGRNTEAFF. The CDR3 DNA reads as TGCGCCAGCAGCTTCGCAGGGCGCAACACTGAAGCTTTCTTT.

The V call is TRBV5-1, the J call TRBJ1-5, with D hard to call. This CDR3 region has 14 residues. V dropped 1 base and J dropped 7 bases, with 12 bases sitting between them. Germline values: CDR1 SGHRS, CDR2 YFSETQ. The CDR3 nucleotides are TGCGCCAGCAGCTTGTCGGGGAATGAGCAGCCCCAGCATTTT. It codes for CASSLSGNEQPQHF.